This TCR beta chain was obtained from a study of tumor-infiltrating lymphocytes in primary liver carcinoma. Across the study: Surgery removed the patients' primary liver carcinoma.

V shed 6 bases and J 7 bases; nucleotides not matched to a gene: 8. Germline CDR1 is MNHEY and CDR2 is SVGAGI. The CDR3 is made up of 14 amino acids. Remarks on this clonotype: Its antigen remains unknown. One base away lies a much larger clone, so this may be a sequencing read error.

A constant-region primer primed TCR beta cDNA synthesis from 500 to 550 ng of total RNA. Generation of the TCR beta libraries relied on three nested multiplex PCR rounds using slightly modified ARM-PCR. Researchers ran the first two PCR rounds for 10 cycles each with TRBV1-TRBV30 forward primers and a C-beta reverse primer. TCRdb independently ran MiXCR on the multiplex PCR reads; one entry per CDR3 protein. The table lists approximately 330,000 distinct CDR3 sequences, about two thirds of them singletons, with under 8% in the top ten. They got blood RNA out of unsorted whole blood and also pulled out germline DNA. Study-wide results and limits: Each sample was bulk and unsorted; consequently, CD4+ and CD8+ repertoires were not compared. Blood's top-250-clone fraction was significantly lower than that of tumors (p = 0.039).

This chain connects TRBV6-5 to TRBJ2-2; 7 bases fit TRBD1. This sequence was found in a man aged 40-49 years with primary liver carcinoma and hepatitis B virus infection. The sequencing input was peripheral blood. CDR3 region: CASRGQAASGELFF. The CDR3 nucleotides are TGTGCCAGCAGAGGACAGGCCGCCAGCGGGGAGCTGTTTTTT.